This T cell receptor (beta chain) was captured in a study of T cell repertoires in aging, cancer and after chemotherapy. The overall study: Glioblastoma patients receiving temozolomide-based therapy gave paired samples before and after chemotherapy. The study, taken as a whole, reports: Healthy donors lost TCR diversity with age mainly through richness, cancer patients through richness and evenness.

Amplification of TCR beta used genomic DNA extracted from peripheral blood. The CDR3 covers 14 residues. Germline lookup yields CDR1 KGHDR and CDR2 SFDVKD. Between the trimmed V and J ends, which lost 6 bases and 0 bases, there was a span of 8 bases. About this clonotype itself: Antigen specificity is unknown.

TRB rearrangements spanning V, D and J were amplified using mixed TRB-A/B primers. TCRdb re-derived calls from the multiplex PCR reads in MiXCR, one entry per CDR3 protein. This sample carries 1,500 to 2,000 distinct CDR3 sequences, under 25% of them seen once, and the ten largest clones take around 10%. This TCR came from a human donor with a solid tumor. The material sequenced was blood. The chain carries TRBV24-1 and TRBJ1-5; D unresolved. The CDR3 loop reads CATSQTPSNQPQHF. DNA for the CDR3: TGTGCCACCAGTCAAACTCCTAGCAATCAGCCCCAGCATTTT.